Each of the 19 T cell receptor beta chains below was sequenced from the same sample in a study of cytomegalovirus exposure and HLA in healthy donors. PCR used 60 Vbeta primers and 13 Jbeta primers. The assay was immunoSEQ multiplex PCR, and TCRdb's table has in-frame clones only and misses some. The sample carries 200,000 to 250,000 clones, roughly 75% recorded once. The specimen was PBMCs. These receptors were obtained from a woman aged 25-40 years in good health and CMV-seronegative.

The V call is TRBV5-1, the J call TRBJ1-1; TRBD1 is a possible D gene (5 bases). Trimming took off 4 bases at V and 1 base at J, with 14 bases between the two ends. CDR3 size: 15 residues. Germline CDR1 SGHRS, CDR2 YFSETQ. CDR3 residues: CASSLLGTGNTEAFF. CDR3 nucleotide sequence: TGCGCCAGCAGCCTACTTGGGACTGGGAACACTGAAGCTTTCTTT.

This CDR3 is CASSPADRVVNEQFF. The DNA of the CDR3 is TGTGCCAGCAGCCCCGCGGACAGGGTAGTAAATGAGCAGTTCTTC. V and J are TRBV7-9 and TRBJ2-1; 8 nucleotides agree with TRBD1. Germline V gene data show CDR1 as SEHNR and CDR2 as FQNEAQ (reference sequence). Trimming took 5 bases from V and 7 from J; bases not matched to a gene: 10. The CDR3 has 15 residues.

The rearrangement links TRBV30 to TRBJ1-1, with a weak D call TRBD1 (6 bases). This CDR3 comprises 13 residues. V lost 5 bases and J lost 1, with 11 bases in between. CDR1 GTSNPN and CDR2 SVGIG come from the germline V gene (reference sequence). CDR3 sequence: CAWGTSSNTEAFF. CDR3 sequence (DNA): TGTGCCTGGGGGACATCCTCGAACACTGAAGCTTTCTTT.

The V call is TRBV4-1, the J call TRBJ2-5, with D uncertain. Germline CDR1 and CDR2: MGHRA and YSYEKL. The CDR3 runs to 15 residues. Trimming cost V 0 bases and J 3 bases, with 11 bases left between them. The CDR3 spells CASSQEYYREETQYF. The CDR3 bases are TGCGCCAGCAGCCAAGAGTATTACAGAGAAGAGACCCAGTACTTC.

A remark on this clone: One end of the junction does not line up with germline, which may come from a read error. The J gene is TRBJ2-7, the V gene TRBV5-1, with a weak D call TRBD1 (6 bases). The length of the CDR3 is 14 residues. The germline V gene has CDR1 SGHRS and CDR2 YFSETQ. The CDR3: CASSFRGSSHEQYF. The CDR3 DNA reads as TGCGCCAGCAGCTTCAGGGGAAGCTCCCACGAGCAGTACTTC.

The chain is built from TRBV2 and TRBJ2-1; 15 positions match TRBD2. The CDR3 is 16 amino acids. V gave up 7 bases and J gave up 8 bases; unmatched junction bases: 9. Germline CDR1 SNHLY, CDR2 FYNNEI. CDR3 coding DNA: TGTGCCAGCACAGGACTAGCGGGGGGGCCATTGTATGAGCAGTTCTTC. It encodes CASTGLAGGPLYEQFF.

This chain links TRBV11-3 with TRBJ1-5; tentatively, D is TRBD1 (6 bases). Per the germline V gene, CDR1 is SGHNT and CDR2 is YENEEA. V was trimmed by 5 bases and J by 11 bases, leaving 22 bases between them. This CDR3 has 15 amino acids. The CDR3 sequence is CASSQDPWGLEAQHF. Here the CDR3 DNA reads TGTGCCAGCAGCCAAGACCCCTGGGGGCTGGAGGCCCAGCATTTT.

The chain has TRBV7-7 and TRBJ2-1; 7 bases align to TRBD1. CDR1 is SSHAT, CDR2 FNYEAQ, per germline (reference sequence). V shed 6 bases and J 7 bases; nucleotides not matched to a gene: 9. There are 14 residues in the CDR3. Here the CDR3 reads CASSSAPRGNEQFF. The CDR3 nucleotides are TGTGCCAGCAGTAGCGCCCCCAGGGGGAATGAGCAGTTCTTC.

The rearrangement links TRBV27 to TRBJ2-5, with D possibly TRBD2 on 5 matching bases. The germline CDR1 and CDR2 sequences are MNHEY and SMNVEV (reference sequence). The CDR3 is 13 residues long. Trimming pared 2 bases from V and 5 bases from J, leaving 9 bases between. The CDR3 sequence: CASSLRPGETQYF. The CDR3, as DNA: TGTGCCAGCAGTTTACGACCGGGGGAGACCCAGTACTTC.

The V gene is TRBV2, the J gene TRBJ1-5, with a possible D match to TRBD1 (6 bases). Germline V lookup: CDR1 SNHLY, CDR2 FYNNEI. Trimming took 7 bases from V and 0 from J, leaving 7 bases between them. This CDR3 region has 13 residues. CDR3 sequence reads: CASKGDSNQPQHF. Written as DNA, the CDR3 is TGTGCCAGCAAGGGGGATAGCAATCAGCCCCAGCATTTT.

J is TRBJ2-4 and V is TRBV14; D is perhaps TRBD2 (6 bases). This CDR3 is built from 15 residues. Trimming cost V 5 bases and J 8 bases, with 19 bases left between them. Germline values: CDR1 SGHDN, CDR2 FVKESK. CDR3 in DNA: TGTGCCAGCAGCGTCGGTGCGGGAAGAAGATACATTCAGTACTTC. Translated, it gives CASSVGAGRRYIQYF.

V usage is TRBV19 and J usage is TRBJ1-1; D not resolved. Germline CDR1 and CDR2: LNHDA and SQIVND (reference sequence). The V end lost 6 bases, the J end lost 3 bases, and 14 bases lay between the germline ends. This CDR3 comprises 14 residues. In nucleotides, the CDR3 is TGTGCCAGTAGCGGAAGGAGCCCTCACACTGAAGCTTTCTTT. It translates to CASSGRSPHTEAFF.

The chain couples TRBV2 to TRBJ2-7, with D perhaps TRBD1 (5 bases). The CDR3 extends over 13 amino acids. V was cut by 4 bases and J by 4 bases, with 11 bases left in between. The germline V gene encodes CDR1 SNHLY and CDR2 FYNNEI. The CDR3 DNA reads TGTGCCAGCAGTGTTGGTAGGGGATACGAGCAGTACTTC. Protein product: CASSVGRGYEQYF.

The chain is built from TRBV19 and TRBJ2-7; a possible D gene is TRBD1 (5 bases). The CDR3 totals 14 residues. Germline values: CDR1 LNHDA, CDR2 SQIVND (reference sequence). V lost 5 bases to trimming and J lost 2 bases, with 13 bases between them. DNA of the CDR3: TGTGCCAGTAGTGCACAGGTGATTCCCTACGAGCAGTACTTC. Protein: CASSAQVIPYEQYF.

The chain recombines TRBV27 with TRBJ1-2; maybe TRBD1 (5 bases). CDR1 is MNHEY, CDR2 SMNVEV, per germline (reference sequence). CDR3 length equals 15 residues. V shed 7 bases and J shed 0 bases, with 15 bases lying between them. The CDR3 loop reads CASKAGPPANYGYTF. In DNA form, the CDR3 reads TGTGCCAGCAAGGCAGGGCCACCCGCTAACTATGGCTACACCTTC.

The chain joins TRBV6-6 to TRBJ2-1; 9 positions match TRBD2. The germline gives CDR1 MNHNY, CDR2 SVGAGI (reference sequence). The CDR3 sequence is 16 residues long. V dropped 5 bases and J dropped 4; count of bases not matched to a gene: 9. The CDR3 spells CASSPLAGTLYNEQFF. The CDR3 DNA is TGTGCCAGCAGTCCCCTAGCGGGGACCTTATACAATGAGCAGTTCTTC.

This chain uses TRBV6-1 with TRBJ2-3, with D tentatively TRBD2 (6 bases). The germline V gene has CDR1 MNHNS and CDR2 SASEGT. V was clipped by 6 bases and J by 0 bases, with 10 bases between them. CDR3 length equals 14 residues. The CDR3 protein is CASRVAASTDTQYF. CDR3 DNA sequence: TGTGCCAGCAGGGTAGCGGCAAGCACAGATACGCAGTATTTT.

The DNA for the CDR3 is TGTGCCTGGAGTCCGACAGGGGGAAATCAGCCCCAGCATTTT. This sequence encodes CAWSPTGGNQPQHF. The gene calls are TRBV30 and TRBJ1-5; 9 bases map to TRBD1. This CDR3 has 14 amino acids. V shed 2 bases, J shed 4 bases, and the junction held 3 bases outside the gene matches. Germline CDR1 reads GTSNPN; CDR2 reads SVGIG (reference sequence).

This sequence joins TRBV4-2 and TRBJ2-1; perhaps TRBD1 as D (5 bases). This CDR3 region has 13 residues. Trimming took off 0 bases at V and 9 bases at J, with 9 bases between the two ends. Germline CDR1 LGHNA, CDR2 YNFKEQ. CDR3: CASSQDGRGEQFF. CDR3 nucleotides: TGTGCCAGCAGCCAAGACGGTAGGGGTGAGCAGTTCTTC.